This T cell receptor beta chain emerged from a study of OX40 agonist ivuxolimab in advanced cancers. Study results and caveats: Expanded clones were, on average, more numerous in CD8+ T cells than in CD4+.

With respect to this clone: What it recognizes is unknown.

Sequencing used immunoSEQ multiplex PCR; TCRdb keeps in-frame clones, though not all of them. The top ten clones hold 9.5% to 15% of a sample with tens of thousands of clones, more than 80% of them seen once. Here the sequenced sample was CD4+ or CD8+ T cells sorted from blood, taken in a trial of the OX40 agonist ivuxolimab. The clonotype originates from an adult with an advanced solid tumor such as melanoma, head and neck, liver or kidney cancer.

CDR3 amino acids: CASSELQGATNEKLFF. The CDR3 coding sequence is TGTGCCAGCAGTGAATTACAGGGGGCGACTAATGAAAAACTGTTTTTT. The chain recombines TRBV6-1 with TRBJ1-4; 9 bases align to TRBD1. V was clipped by 2 bases and J by 2 bases; unmatched bases: 3. The CDR3 has 16 amino acids. CDR1 and CDR2 (germline): MNHNS, SASEGT.